Below, 17 T cell receptor beta chains from the same sample are listed, as sequenced in a study of beta chain features in type 1 diabetes. Points from the study as a whole: TCRB CDR3s were moderately but significantly shorter in Type 1 diabetes patients in all four CD4+ subsets.

These receptors lack a known antigen. The entirety of the isolated RNA underwent reverse transcription, so expressed TCRB transcripts were sequenced. Profiling relied on immunoSEQ multiplex PCR, and the TCRdb table lists in-frame clones only, not all of them. This sample carries about 180,000 clones, around 8% of them seen once, and the ten largest clones take approximately 0.87%. Sequencing was performed on central memory CD4+ T cells from blood. These receptors were obtained from a woman between 40 and 55 years old with type 1 diabetes.

The chain employs TRBV5-8 and TRBJ1-5; D gene uncertain. The CDR3 extends over 14 amino acids. Trimming stripped 3 bases from V and 7 bases from J, with 14 bases between. Germline V gene sequence: CDR1 SGHTS, CDR2 YDEGEE. The CDR3 nucleotides read TGTGCCAGCAGCTGGCGGGGTAAAGGGCAGCCCCAGCATTTT. Amino acids: CASSWRGKGQPQHF.

V is TRBV6-5 and J is TRBJ2-7; TRBD2 is a possible D gene (5 bases). Trimming took 0 bases from V and 3 from J, leaving 6 bases between them. Germline lookup yields CDR1 MNHEY and CDR2 SVGAGI. This CDR3 has 13 amino acids. This CDR3 reads CASSYSGSYEQYF. Here the CDR3 DNA reads TGTGCCAGCAGTTACTCTGGGAGCTACGAGCAGTACTTC.

This clone was seen a few times. V is TRBV11-1 and J is TRBJ2-7; the D gene is possibly TRBD2 (5 bases). V dropped 4 bases and J dropped 6 bases, with 16 bases sitting between them. The V gene's germline CDR1 is SGHAT and CDR2 FQDESV (reference sequence). The CDR3 consists of 14 residues. The CDR3 nucleotides read TGTGCCAGCAGCTATCAGACGCTTGAGGGCGAGCAGTACTTC. It is translated as CASSYQTLEGEQYF.

The CDR3 nucleotides are TGTGCCAGCAGTCTACAGGGTGATGCGGAGCTGTTTTTT. As protein: CASSLQGDAELFF. J is TRBJ2-2 and V is TRBV2; tentative D call: TRBD1 (6 bases). The CDR3 is made up of 13 amino acids. V was cut by 5 bases and J by 10 bases, with 14 bases left in between. Germline loops: CDR1 SNHLY, CDR2 FYNNEI. Complete variable domain (other parts from reference TRBV2 and TRBJ2-2): EPEVTQTPSHQVTQMGQEVILRCVPISNHLYFYWYRQILGQKVEFLVSFYNNEISEKSEIFDDQFSVERPDGSNFTLKIRSTKLEDSAMYFCASSLQGDAELFFGEGSRLTVL.

V and J are TRBV28 and TRBJ1-5; D possibly corresponds to TRBD1 (5 bases). Germline CDR1 is MDHEN and CDR2 is SYDVKM. V was cut by 3 bases and J by 5 bases, with 11 bases left in between. The CDR3 runs 14 residues. Written as DNA, the CDR3 is TGTGCCAGCAGTTTGGACAAACTCGATCAGCCCCAGCATTTT. It yields the protein CASSLDKLDQPQHF.

This clone has just a few counts. The V call is TRBV5-4, the J call TRBJ2-4, with 7 bases that match TRBD1. Germline CDR1 SGHNT, CDR2 YYREEE (reference sequence). With V trimmed by 4 bases and J by 0 bases, 10 bases remained unmatched. This CDR3 is 17 amino acids long. CDR3 residues: CASSRADRVGAKNIQYF. CDR3 coding DNA: TGTGCCAGCAGCCGAGCTGACAGGGTGGGAGCCAAAAACATTCAGTACTTC.

This clone was observed a few times. In DNA, the CDR3 is TGTGCCAGCAGTTGGGGGCCGGATTCACCCCTCCACTTT. This codes for CASSWGPDSPLHF. This rearrangement joins TRBV27 to TRBJ1-6; the D gene is possibly TRBD1 (6 bases). CDR3 length equals 13 residues. Per the germline V gene, CDR1 is MNHEY and CDR2 is SMNVEV (reference sequence). V was trimmed by 4 bases and J by 8 bases, leaving 9 bases between them.

This clone was seen a few times. Other DNA sequences from this sample encode an identical CDR3 as well. The chain uses TRBV28 and TRBJ1-5, with a weak D call TRBD1 (6 bases). V dropped 6 bases and J dropped 5 bases, with 14 bases sitting between them. Germline V gives CDR1 MDHEN, CDR2 SYDVKM. The CDR3 is 14 residues long. DNA for the CDR3: TGTGCCAGCAGCCCACCCCAGGGGTATCAGCCCCAGCATTTT. Protein: CASSPPQGYQPQHF.

This clone was seen many times. The J gene is TRBJ2-2, the V gene TRBV9, with 9 nucleotides matching TRBD1. This CDR3 has 14 residues. Germline CDR1 is SGDLS and CDR2 is YYNGEE. V lost 4 bases to trimming and J lost 6 bases; unmatched junction nucleotides: 4. The CDR3 DNA follows: TGTGCCAGCAGCATGAGACAGGGGGCCGGGGAGCTGTTTTTT. Translation: CASSMRQGAGELFF. The full variable domain, completed using reference TRBV9 and TRBJ2-2, is DSGVTQTPKHLITATGQRVTLRCSPRSGDLSVYWYQQSLDQGLQFLIQYYNGEERAKGNILERFSAQQFPDLHSELNLSSLELGDSALYFCASSMRQGAGELFFGEGSRLTVL.

This clone has just a few counts. The CDR3 DNA follows: TGCGCCAGCAGCCGGAACAGGGCGGAGAACACTGAAGCTTTCTTT. Amino acids: CASSRNRAENTEAFF. The genes are TRBV4-1 and TRBJ1-1; perhaps TRBD1 as D (6 bases). Germline loops: CDR1 MGHRA, CDR2 YSYEKL. This CDR3 has 15 amino acids. With 4 bases removed from V and 1 base from J, the gap between germline ends came to 13 bases.

This rearrangement joins TRBV5-1 to TRBJ2-3; TRBD1 matches 7 bases. Germline V gene lookup returns CDR1 SGHRS and CDR2 YFSETQ. The CDR3 runs 15 residues. The V and J ends lost 0 bases and 4 bases, in that order; junction bases with no gene match: 5. The CDR3 sequence is CASSLVDRAPDTQYF. The CDR3 bases are TGCGCCAGCAGCTTGGTCGACAGGGCGCCAGATACGCAGTATTTT.

This clone was recorded at least ten times. V is TRBV19 and J is TRBJ1-2, with a tentative D call TRBD1 (5 bases). This CDR3 spans 15 amino acids. Trimming pared 4 bases from V and 3 bases from J, leaving 15 bases between. The V gene's germline CDR1 is LNHDA and CDR2 SQIVND (reference sequence). The CDR3 DNA is TGTGCCAGTAGTAGCGCAGGGAATGTTGACTATGGCTACACCTTC. Translated: CASSSAGNVDYGYTF.

This chain links TRBV7-9 with TRBJ2-1; 9 bases match TRBD2. Per the germline V gene, CDR1 is SEHNR and CDR2 is FQNEAQ (reference sequence). V was clipped by 4 bases and J by 6 bases; unmatched bases: 10. The CDR3 loop spans 16 amino acids. The CDR3 here is CASSSGGTSFANEQFF. CDR3 nucleotides: TGTGCCAGCAGCTCTGGGGGGACTAGCTTCGCCAATGAGCAGTTCTTC.

The chain combines TRBV6-6 with TRBJ1-4; tentatively, D is TRBD1 (6 bases). Trimming shortened V by 8 bases and J by 3 bases, and 13 bases separated the two germline ends. Germline lookup yields CDR1 MNHNY and CDR2 SVGAGI (reference sequence). The CDR3 is made up of 14 amino acids. DNA for the CDR3: TGTGCCAGCTTAGCAGGGGCGGCTAATGAAAAACTGTTTTTT. It encodes CASLAGAANEKLFF.

This clone was detected many times. The genes are TRBV7-9 and TRBJ1-5, with a possible D match to TRBD1 (6 bases). V was trimmed by 6 bases and J by 5 bases, leaving 14 bases between them. The CDR3 has 14 amino acids. The V gene's germline CDR1 is SEHNR and CDR2 FQNEAQ (reference sequence). This CDR3 reads CASSSDRWDQPQHF. CDR3 nucleotides: TGTGCCAGCAGTTCCGACAGGTGGGATCAGCCCCAGCATTTT.

There are a few counts of this clone. The rearrangement joins TRBV7-2 to TRBJ1-4, with D hard to call. The germline gives CDR1 SGHTA, CDR2 FQGNSA. Deletions cut 6 bases from V and 7 bases from J, with 15 bases between. The CDR3 is made up of 14 amino acids. The CDR3 DNA reads TGTGCCAGCAGTCCCCAATCCTCAGGTGAAAAACTGTTTTTT. It codes for CASSPQSSGEKLFF.

The chain combines TRBV30 with TRBJ2-4, with D possibly TRBD1 on 6 matching bases. CDR1 and CDR2 (germline): GTSNPN, SVGIG (reference sequence). The CDR3 runs to 16 residues. With 1 base removed from V and 0 bases from J, the gap between germline ends came to 13 bases. This CDR3 reads CAWSEDSYLAKNIQYF. In nucleotides, the CDR3 is TGTGCCTGGAGTGAGGACAGCTACCTAGCCAAAAACATTCAGTACTTC.